This TCR beta chain comes out of a study of persistence of HIV-infected CD4 T cells. Lysates of CMV-infected fibroblasts at approximately 10 ug/mL stimulated these cells. CD40L-negative CD69-negative CD45RO-high memory CD4+ T cells were sorted as populations depleted of antigen-responding cells. CD4+ T cell counts exceeded 400 cells/uL; CMV serology was positive. CD8-depleted PBMCs were stimulated around 17 hours with anti-CD28/CD49d costimulation, CD40-blocking antibody and enfuvirtide. Regarding the study as a whole: Compared with CD3/CD28-stimulated cells, CMV- and Gag-responding cells showed lower TCRbeta richness.

Worth noting for this clone: Antigen: not known.

Germline trimming cut 5 bases from V and 8 bases from J; bases unmatched to any gene: 15. CDR3 length: 17 amino acids. Per germline, CDR1 SGHVS and CDR2 FQNEAQ. The libraries were made with immunoSEQ version 4 in survey mode. The data were produced by immunoSEQ multiplex PCR, yet TCRdb's version contains in-frame clones alone and is incomplete. The repertoire has over 25,000 clones, roughly 80% of them found once; the top ten carry roughly 0.9%. The sequence was obtained from an adult man with HIV who was CMV-seropositive. V usage is TRBV7-8 and J usage is TRBJ1-1; 12 bases fit TRBD1. The sequencing used CD4+ T cells sorted from PBMCs after roughly 18-hour stimulation, collected from a patient who received antiretroviral therapy. The CDR3 DNA reads TGTGCCAGCAGCGGGGACGCTCCGGGACAGGGGGCCTTAGAAGCTTTCTTT. Amino acids: CASSGDAPGQGALEAFF.